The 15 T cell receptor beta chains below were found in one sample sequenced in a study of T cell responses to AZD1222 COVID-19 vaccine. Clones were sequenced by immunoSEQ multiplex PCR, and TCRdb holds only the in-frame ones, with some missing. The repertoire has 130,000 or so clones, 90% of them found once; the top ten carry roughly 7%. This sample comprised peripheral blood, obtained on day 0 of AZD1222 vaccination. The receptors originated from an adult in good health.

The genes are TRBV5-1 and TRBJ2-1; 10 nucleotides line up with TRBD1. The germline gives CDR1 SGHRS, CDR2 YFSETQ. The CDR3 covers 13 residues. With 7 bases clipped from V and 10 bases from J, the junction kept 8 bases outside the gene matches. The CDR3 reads CASGQGGAREQFF. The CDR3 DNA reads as TGCGCCAGCGGACAGGGGGGAGCCCGGGAGCAGTTCTTC.

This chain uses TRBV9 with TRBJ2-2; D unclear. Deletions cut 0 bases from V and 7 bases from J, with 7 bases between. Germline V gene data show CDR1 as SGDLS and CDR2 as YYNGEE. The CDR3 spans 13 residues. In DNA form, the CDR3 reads TGTGCCAGCAGCGTAGTTATCGGCGGGGAGCTGTTTTTT. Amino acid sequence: CASSVVIGGELFF.

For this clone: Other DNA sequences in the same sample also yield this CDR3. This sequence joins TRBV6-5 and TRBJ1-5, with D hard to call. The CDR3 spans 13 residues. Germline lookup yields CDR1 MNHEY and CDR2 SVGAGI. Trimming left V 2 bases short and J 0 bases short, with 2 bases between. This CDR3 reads CASSYDSNQPQHF. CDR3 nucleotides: TGTGCCAGCAGTTACGATAGCAATCAGCCCCAGCATTTT.

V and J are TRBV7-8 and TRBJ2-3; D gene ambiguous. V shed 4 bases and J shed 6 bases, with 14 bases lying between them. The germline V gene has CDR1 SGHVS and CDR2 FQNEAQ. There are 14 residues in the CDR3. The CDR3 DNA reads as TGTGCCAGCAGCTCTTCCGGTGCTGGGGATACGCAGTATTTT. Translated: CASSSSGAGDTQYF.

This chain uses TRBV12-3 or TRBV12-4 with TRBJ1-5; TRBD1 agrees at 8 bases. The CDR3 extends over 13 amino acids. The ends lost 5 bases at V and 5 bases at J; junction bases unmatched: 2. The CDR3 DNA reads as TGTGCCAGCAGTCAGGGGGCCGATCAGCCCCAGCATTTT. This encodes CASSQGADQPQHF.

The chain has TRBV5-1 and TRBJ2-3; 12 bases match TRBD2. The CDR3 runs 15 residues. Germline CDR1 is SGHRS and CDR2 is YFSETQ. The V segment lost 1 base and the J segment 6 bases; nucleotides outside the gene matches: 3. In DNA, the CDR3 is TGCGCCAGCAGCTTGAGGGGGACTAGCGGGGATACGCAGTATTTT. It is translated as CASSLRGTSGDTQYF.

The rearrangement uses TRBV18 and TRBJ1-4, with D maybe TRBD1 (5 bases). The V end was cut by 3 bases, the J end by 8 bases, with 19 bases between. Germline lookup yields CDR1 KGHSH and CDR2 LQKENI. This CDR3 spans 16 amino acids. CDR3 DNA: TGTGCCAGCTCACCCTTCGGTCGGGGGTCAGGAGAAAAACTGTTTTTT. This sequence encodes CASSPFGRGSGEKLFF.

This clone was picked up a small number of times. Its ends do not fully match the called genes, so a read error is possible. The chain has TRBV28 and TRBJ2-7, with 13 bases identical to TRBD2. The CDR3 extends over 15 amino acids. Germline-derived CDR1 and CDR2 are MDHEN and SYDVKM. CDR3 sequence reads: CASSSSGLAGVRQTF. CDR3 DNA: TGTGCCAGCAGTTCCTCAGGACTAGCGGGAGTACGTCAGACCTTC.

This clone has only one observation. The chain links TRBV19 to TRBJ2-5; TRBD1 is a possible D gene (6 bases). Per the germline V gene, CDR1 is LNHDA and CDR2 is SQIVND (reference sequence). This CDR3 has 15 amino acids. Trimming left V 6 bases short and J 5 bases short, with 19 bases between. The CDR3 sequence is CASRASQGRNETQYF. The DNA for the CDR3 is TGTGCCAGTAGGGCAAGTCAGGGGCGTAACGAGACCCAGTACTTC.

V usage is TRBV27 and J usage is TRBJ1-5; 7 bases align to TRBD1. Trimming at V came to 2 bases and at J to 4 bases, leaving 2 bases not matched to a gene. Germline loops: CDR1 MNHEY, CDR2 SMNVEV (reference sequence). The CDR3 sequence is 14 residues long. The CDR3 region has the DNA TGTGCCAGCAGTTTAGTACAGGGGAATCAGCCCCAGCATTTT. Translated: CASSLVQGNQPQHF.

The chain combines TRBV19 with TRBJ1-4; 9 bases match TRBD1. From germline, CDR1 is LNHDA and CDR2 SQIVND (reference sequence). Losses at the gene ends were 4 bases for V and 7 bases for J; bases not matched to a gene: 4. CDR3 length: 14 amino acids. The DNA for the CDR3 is TGTGCCAGTAGTACTACAGGGGGCATTGAAAAACTGTTTTTT. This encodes CASSTTGGIEKLFF.

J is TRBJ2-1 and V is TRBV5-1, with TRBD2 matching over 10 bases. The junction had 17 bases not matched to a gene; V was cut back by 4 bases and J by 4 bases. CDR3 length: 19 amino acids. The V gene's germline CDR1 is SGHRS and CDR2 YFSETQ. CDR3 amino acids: CASSPPRLAGEASYNEQFF. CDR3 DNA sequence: TGCGCCAGCAGCCCCCCCCGGCTAGCGGGAGAGGCGAGTTACAATGAGCAGTTCTTC. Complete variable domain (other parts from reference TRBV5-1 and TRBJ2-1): KAGVTQTPRYLIKTRGQQVTLSCSPISGHRSVSWYQQTPGQGLQFLFEYFSETQRNKGNFPGRFSGRQFSNSRSEMNVSTLELGDSALYLCASSPPRLAGEASYNEQFFGPGTRLTVL.

The chain's CDR3 is CASSFIRPSKNSPLHF. CDR3 nucleotides: TGTGCCAGCAGTTTCATAAGACCTAGTAAGAATTCACCCCTCCACTTT. The chain combines TRBV28 with TRBJ1-6; no clear D gene. The V gene's germline CDR1 is MDHEN and CDR2 SYDVKM. The CDR3 has 16 residues. With 3 bases removed from V and 7 bases from J, the gap between germline ends came to 16 bases.

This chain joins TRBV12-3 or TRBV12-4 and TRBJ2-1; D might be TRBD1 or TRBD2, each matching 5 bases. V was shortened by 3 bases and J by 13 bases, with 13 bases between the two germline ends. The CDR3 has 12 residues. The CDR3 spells CASSFGDGRQFF. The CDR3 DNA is TGTGCCAGCAGTTTCGGGGACGGAAGACAGTTCTTC.

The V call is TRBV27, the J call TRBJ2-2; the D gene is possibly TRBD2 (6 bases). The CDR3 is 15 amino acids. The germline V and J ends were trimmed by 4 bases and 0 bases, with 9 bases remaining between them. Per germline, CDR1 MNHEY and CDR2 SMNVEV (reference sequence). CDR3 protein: CASSYSGSNTGELFF. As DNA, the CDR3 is TGTGCCAGCAGTTATAGCGGCTCGAACACCGGGGAGCTGTTTTTT.